Here is one TCR beta chain with its context. This sample was taken from a study of T-cell memory formation after mild COVID-19. V lost 3 bases and J lost 7, with 14 bases in between. Per germline, CDR1 SQVTM and CDR2 ANQGSEA. CDR3 size: 13 residues. MiXCR, run by TCRdb on the 5' RACE reads, gives a single entry per CDR3 protein. Of fewer than 600,000 distinct CDR3 sequences in the sample, roughly 22% were seen once. The clonotype was recovered from an adult woman who had mild COVID-19 (a few samples of this study predate the infection). Cell type and time point are not known. Sequenced: PBMCs or a T cell subset sorted from them (not recorded which). This chain connects TRBV29-1 to TRBJ2-3, with no clear D. The CDR3 sequence is CSVDGRLGNTQYF. The CDR3 DNA reads as TGCAGCGTTGACGGACGGTTGGGAAATACGCAGTATTTT.